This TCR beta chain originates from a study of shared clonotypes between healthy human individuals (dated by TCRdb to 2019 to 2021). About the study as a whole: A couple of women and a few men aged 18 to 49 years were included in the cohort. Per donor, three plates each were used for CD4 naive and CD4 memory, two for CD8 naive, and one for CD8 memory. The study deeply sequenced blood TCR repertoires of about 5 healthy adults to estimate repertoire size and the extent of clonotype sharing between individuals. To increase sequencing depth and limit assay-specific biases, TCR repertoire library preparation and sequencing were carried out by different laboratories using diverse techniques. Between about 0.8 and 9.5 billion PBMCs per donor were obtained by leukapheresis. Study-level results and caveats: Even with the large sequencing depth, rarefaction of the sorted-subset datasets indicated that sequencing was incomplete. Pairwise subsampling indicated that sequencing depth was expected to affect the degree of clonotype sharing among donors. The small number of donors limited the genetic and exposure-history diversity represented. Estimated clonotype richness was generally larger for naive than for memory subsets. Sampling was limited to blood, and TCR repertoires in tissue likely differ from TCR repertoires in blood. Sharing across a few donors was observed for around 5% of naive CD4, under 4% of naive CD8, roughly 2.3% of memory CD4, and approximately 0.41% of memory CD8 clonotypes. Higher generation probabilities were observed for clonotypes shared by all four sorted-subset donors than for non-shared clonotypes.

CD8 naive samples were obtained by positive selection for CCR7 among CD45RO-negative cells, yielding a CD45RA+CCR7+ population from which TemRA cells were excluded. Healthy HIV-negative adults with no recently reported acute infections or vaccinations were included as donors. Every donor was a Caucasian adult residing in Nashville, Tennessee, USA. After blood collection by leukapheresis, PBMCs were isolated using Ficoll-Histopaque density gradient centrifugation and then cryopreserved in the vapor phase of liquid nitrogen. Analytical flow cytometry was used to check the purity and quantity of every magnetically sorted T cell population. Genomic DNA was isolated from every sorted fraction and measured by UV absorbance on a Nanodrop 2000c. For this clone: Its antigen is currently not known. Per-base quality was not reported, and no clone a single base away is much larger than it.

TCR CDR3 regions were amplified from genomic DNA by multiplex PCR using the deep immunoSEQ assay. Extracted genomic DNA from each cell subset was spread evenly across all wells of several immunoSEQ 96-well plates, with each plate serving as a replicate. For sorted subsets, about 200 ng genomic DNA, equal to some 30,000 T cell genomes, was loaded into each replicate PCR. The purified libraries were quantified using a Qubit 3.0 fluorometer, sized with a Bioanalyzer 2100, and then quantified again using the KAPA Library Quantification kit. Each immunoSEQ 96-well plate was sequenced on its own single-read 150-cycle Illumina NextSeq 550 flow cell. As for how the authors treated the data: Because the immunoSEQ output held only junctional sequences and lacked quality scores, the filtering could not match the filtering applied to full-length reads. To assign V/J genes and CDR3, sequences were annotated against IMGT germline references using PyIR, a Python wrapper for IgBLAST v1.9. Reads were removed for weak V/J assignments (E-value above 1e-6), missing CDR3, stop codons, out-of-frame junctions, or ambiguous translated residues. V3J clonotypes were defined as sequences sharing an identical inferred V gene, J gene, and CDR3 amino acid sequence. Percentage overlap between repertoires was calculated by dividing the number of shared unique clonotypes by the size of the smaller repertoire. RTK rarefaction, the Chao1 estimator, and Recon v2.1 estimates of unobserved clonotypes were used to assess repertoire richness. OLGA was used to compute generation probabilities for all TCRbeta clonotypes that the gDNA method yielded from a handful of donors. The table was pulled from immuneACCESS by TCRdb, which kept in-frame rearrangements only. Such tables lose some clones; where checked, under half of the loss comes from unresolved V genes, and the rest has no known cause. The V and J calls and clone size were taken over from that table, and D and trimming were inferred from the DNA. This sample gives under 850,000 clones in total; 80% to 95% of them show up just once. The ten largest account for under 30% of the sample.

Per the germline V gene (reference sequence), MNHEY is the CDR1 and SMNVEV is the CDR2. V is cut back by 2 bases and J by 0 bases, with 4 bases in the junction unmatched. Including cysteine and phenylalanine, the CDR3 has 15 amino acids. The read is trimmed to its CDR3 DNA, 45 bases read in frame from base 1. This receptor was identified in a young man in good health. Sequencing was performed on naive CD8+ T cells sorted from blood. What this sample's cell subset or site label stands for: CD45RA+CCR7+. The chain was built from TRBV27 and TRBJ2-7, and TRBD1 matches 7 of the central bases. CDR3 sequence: CASSLQGVFSYEQYF. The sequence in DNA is TGTGCCAGCAGTTTACAGGGGGTGTTCTCCTACGAGCAGTACTTC.